This record looks at one T cell receptor beta chain sequence and its context. The source of the sample is a study of blood T cell repertoires in COVID-19. Study overall: Specimens from acute and convalescent COVID-19 originated in the United States, Italy and Spain. In each case, the material was cDNA or gDNA derived from T cells, B-cell-depleted T cells, or PBMCs.

V lost 6 bases, J lost 9 bases, and 10 bases stayed unmatched. The CDR3 is 16 amino acids. In germline, CDR1 is KGHSH, CDR2 LQKENI. Repertoires were generated with immunoSEQ multiplex PCR, while TCRdb's copy carries only in-frame clones and drops some. The data contain under 300,000 clones, 89% of them singletons. The receptor's source is a woman aged 40 to 49 who had recovered from COVID-19. The specimen sequenced was peripheral blood. The rearrangement links TRBV18 to TRBJ2-1; the match to TRBD2 covers 14 bases. CDR3 coding DNA: TGTGCCAGCTCGGGGGGACTAGCGGGAGATCCGGCTGAGCAGTTCTTC. Its translation is CASSGGLAGDPAEQFF.